These T cell receptor beta chains were read from a single sample in a study of T cell repertoires in cytomegalovirus infection. TCRdb itself ran the reads through MiXCR, one entry per CDR3 protein. This table has around 230,000 distinct CDR3 sequences, around 6.4% appearing once. Sequenced input: PBMCs. These receptors all come from a human donor in good health (CMV status not recorded). Some clones in this sample may be carry-over from other donors' samples. Each CDR3 is given with its conserved first and last residue. Each record gives: clone size, J gene, D gene, V gene, CDR3 DNA, CDR3 protein. A D gene is named only where the DNA matches it firmly. The listing skips clone size in some rows; elsewhere it reads once, few, many or a size class.

abundance: many; j_gene: TRBJ1-3; d_gene: -; v_gene: TRBV4-3; CDR3nt: TGCGCCAGCAGCCCAACAAATGGAAACACCATATATTTT; CDR3aa: CASSPTNGNTIYF
abundance: many; j_gene: TRBJ1-6; d_gene: -; v_gene: TRBV20-1; CDR3nt: TGCAGTGCTAGAGTCTCCTCGAGCTCCTATAATTCACCCCTCCACTTT; CDR3aa: CSARVSSSSYNSPLHF
abundance: many; j_gene: TRBJ2-1; d_gene: -; v_gene: TRBV7-6; CDR3nt: TGTGCCAGCAGCCCCGGCAGGGGCAATGAGCAGTTCTTC; CDR3aa: CASSPGRGNEQFF
abundance: many; j_gene: TRBJ2-7; d_gene: TRBD1; v_gene: TRBV7-2; CDR3nt: TGTGCCAGCAGCCGGATACAGGGGGCTTACGAGCAGTACTTC; CDR3aa: CASSRIQGAYEQYF
abundance: few; j_gene: TRBJ2-4; d_gene: -; v_gene: TRBV5-1; CDR3nt: TGCGCCAGCAGCTTGAGCTTACAGTCTGGGGGGAACATTCAGTACTTC; CDR3aa: CASSLSLQSGGNIQYF
abundance: many; j_gene: TRBJ1-6; d_gene: -; v_gene: TRBV7-2; CDR3nt: TGTGCCAGCAGCTTAGCGGCGGGGAATTCACCCCTCCACTTT; CDR3aa: CASSLAAGNSPLHF
abundance: many; j_gene: TRBJ1-4; d_gene: TRBD1; v_gene: TRBV7-9; CDR3nt: TGTGCCAGCAGCTTAGCGCGGCAGGGGGGACGAGAAAAACTGTTTTTT; CDR3aa: CASSLARQGGREKLFF
abundance: many; j_gene: TRBJ2-7; d_gene: TRBD1; v_gene: TRBV25-1; CDR3nt: TGTGCCAGCAGGGCTCCGGGACAGATACACGAGCAGTACTTC; CDR3aa: CASRAPGQIHEQYF
abundance: many; j_gene: TRBJ1-2; d_gene: -; v_gene: TRBV20-1; CDR3nt: TGCAGTGCTAGAGGTCCGGGAGGGTACACCTTC; CDR3aa: CSARGPGGYTF
abundance: -; j_gene: TRBJ2-1; d_gene: -; v_gene: TRBV6-5; CDR3nt: TGTGCCAGCAGTTACGGGCCGGCCGGTGAGCAGTTCTTC; CDR3aa: CASSYGPAGEQFF
abundance: many; j_gene: TRBJ1-1; d_gene: -; v_gene: TRBV4-1; CDR3nt: TGCGCCAGCAGCCAAGTGGGGGGCTCCAACACTGAAGCTTTCTTT; CDR3aa: CASSQVGGSNTEAFF
abundance: many; j_gene: TRBJ1-5; d_gene: -; v_gene: TRBV28; CDR3nt: TGTGCCAGCAGTTTATATTTCGGCAATCAGCCCCAGCATTTT; CDR3aa: CASSLYFGNQPQHF
abundance: many; j_gene: TRBJ2-7; d_gene: TRBD1; v_gene: TRBV6-5; CDR3nt: TGTGCCAGCAGTTATTTCGGGACAGGTACCGAGCAGTACTTC; CDR3aa: CASSYFGTGTEQYF
abundance: many; j_gene: TRBJ1-1; d_gene: -; v_gene: TRBV4-2; CDR3nt: TGTGCCAGCAGAGCTGGACAGCAGAACACTGAAGCTTTCTTT; CDR3aa: CASRAGQQNTEAFF
abundance: few; j_gene: TRBJ1-1; d_gene: -; v_gene: TRBV30; CDR3nt: TGTGCCTGGACTGGACAGCAGAACACTGAAGCTTTCTTT; CDR3aa: CAWTGQQNTEAFF
abundance: many; j_gene: TRBJ1-5; d_gene: -; v_gene: TRBV25-1; CDR3nt: TGTGCCAGCAGTGACCCCGACAGAGGGCCCCAGCATTTT; CDR3aa: CASSDPDRGPQHF
abundance: many; j_gene: TRBJ2-3; d_gene: -; v_gene: TRBV7-2; CDR3nt: TGTGCCAGCAGCCCAGGACTACGCCCTGCAGATACGCAGTATTTT; CDR3aa: CASSPGLRPADTQYF
abundance: -; j_gene: TRBJ2-6; d_gene: -; v_gene: TRBV19; CDR3nt: TGTGCCAGCCAGCCCTCCTTGAGCGGGGCCAACGTCCTGACTTTC; CDR3aa: CASQPSLSGANVLTF
abundance: many; j_gene: TRBJ1-2; d_gene: -; v_gene: TRBV6-2/TRBV6-3; CDR3nt: TGTGCCAGCAGTTACTTTAGGACAGTTAACTATGGCTACACCTTC; CDR3aa: CASSYFRTVNYGYTF
abundance: many; j_gene: TRBJ2-5; d_gene: TRBD2; v_gene: TRBV20-1; CDR3nt: TGCAGTGCTAGAGATGTTCTAGCGGGGGGCGACCAAGAGACCCAGTACTTC; CDR3aa: CSARDVLAGGDQETQYF
abundance: many; j_gene: TRBJ2-1; d_gene: TRBD2; v_gene: TRBV6-2/TRBV6-3; CDR3nt: TGTGCCAGCAGCATGAGGGCGGGGGACCTCTACAATGAGCAGTTCTTC; CDR3aa: CASSMRAGDLYNEQFF
abundance: many; j_gene: TRBJ2-1; d_gene: -; v_gene: TRBV7-9; CDR3nt: TGTGCCAGCAGCTTCGGACCGGACCGTGAGCAGTTCTTC; CDR3aa: CASSFGPDREQFF
abundance: many; j_gene: TRBJ2-2; d_gene: -; v_gene: TRBV7-7; CDR3nt: TGTGCTAGCAGCTTCTACCCCACGGGACAACAGACCGGGGAGCTGTTTTTT; CDR3aa: CASSFYPTGQQTGELFF
abundance: many; j_gene: TRBJ2-2; d_gene: -; v_gene: TRBV29-1; CDR3nt: TGCAGCGTCTCGCCGGGTCCCGAGAACACCGGGGAGCTGTTTTTT; CDR3aa: CSVSPGPENTGELFF
abundance: many; j_gene: TRBJ1-5; d_gene: -; v_gene: TRBV10-3; CDR3nt: TGTGCCATCAGCGCAGGCGGTGGTCCCCAGCATTTT; CDR3aa: CAISAGGGPQHF
abundance: many; j_gene: TRBJ2-5; d_gene: -; v_gene: TRBV12-3/TRBV12-4; CDR3nt: TGTGCCAGCAGTTTATCAGCGTACCAAGAGACCCAGTACTTC; CDR3aa: CASSLSAYQETQYF
abundance: -; j_gene: TRBJ1-1; d_gene: TRBD1; v_gene: TRBV6-6; CDR3nt: TGTGCCAGCAGTTACCCCGGAGGGTCGGACAGGGTTGAAGCTTTCTTT; CDR3aa: CASSYPGGSDRVEAFF
abundance: -; j_gene: TRBJ2-7; d_gene: -; v_gene: TRBV28; CDR3nt: TGTGCCAGCAGCCCCTCCTGGCAGTCAGCCTACGAGCAGTACTTC; CDR3aa: CASSPSWQSAYEQYF
abundance: many; j_gene: TRBJ2-2; d_gene: -; v_gene: TRBV28; CDR3nt: TGTGCCAGCAGCAGGCGCAGGGTAACCGGGGAGCTGTTTTTT; CDR3aa: CASSRRRVTGELFF
abundance: many; j_gene: TRBJ1-5; d_gene: -; v_gene: TRBV12-3/TRBV12-4; CDR3nt: TGTGCCAGCAGTTTAGAAATAGAACAGCCCCAGCATTTT; CDR3aa: CASSLEIEQPQHF
abundance: many; j_gene: TRBJ1-2; d_gene: -; v_gene: TRBV20-1; CDR3nt: TGCAGTGCTAGAGAGGGACGCTTTACCGGTAACTATGGCTACACCTTC; CDR3aa: CSAREGRFTGNYGYTF
abundance: many; j_gene: TRBJ1-4; d_gene: -; v_gene: TRBV4-3; CDR3nt: TGCGCCAGCAGCCAAGCCAAGGGGACAACTAATGAAAAACTGTTTTTT; CDR3aa: CASSQAKGTTNEKLFF